The T cell receptor beta chain described here comes from a study of T cell responses to AZD1222 COVID-19 vaccine (dated by TCRdb to 2020 to 2022). Context from the whole study: AZD1222 recipients given second doses at about 4 weeks or at about 12 weeks were pooled, since spike-specific TCR depth and breadth were not found to differ between the two schedules. A total of just over 230 trial participants underwent TCR sequencing, of whom about 200 had received two doses of AZD1222 and some 25 had received two doses of the MenACWY control vaccine. Enrollment into the trials was organized by age into subgroups of 18-55, 56-69 and 70-plus years, and those subgroups contained around 150, 28 and 57 TCR-sequenced participants, respectively.

This specimen's time point label, per the study, means: baseline before first vaccination. Samples from vaccinated people were obtained from the UK trials COV001 and COV002, which included a single-blind randomized controlled phase 2/3 trial of AZD1222 (ChAdOx1 nCoV-19) in healthy adults. For TCRbeta chain sequencing, PBMC samples from trial participants were taken at day 0 and at day 28 after the second dose. As for this clone: Its antigen is not yet known. Within one base of it there is no much larger clone, and no base qualities were kept.

Study-level results and caveats: In the small 56-69-year group, the increase in depth fell short of significance, most likely because of low power. Because no day 14 peak-response samples were available, repertoires were characterized only after the peak T cell response. Reportedly, almost half of the unique spike-specific TCRs recognized epitopes lying outside the regions that are mutated in the B.1.351 and B.1.1.7 variants. The whole spike protein was spanned by vaccine-associated CD4 TCRs, and dominant responses were seen in regions 160-218 and 743-854. Conclusions about previously exposed vaccinees were limited because only a handful of AZD1222 recipients were SARS-CoV-2 seropositive at baseline. After two AZD1222 doses, both the breadth and the depth of spike-specific TCRs were significantly higher than at day 0 and than in MenACWY recipients. Most participants were white British and females outnumbered males, and the authors suggested that clonal diversity may have been underestimated.

V is shortened by 0 bases, J by 0 bases, and the region joining them spans 3 bases. Including the terminal cysteine and phenylalanine, the CDR3 comprises 14 residues. CDR3 DNA only is kept here, 42 bases in frame from base 1. The germline V gene sets CDR1 to WSHSY and CDR2 to SAAADI. The CDR3 regions of human TCRbeta chains were analyzed by immunosequencing. The original pipeline was this. Repertoire TCRs were matched against a reference library of SARS-CoV-2-specific TCRs generated with the MIRA antigen-specificity platform. Breadth was defined as the fraction of unique TCRs that were SARS-CoV-2-associated, and depth was defined as the fraction of total T cells that were SARS-CoV-2-associated. Using the MIRA data, every spike-specific TCR was mapped to the spike region that the TCR reacted to and assigned to either a CD4 or a CD8 class. Log10-transformed breadth and depth values were compared by one-way ANOVA with Sidak's multiple comparisons tests. What TCRdb holds here is the immuneACCESS table cut down to in-frame rearrangements. Part of the clones is not present; checked against another copy, under half of the missing clones reflect an unresolved V gene, and the others are unexplained. V, J and clone size are those of that table, while D and trimming were read from the DNA. This sample gives some 130,000 clones in total; 93% of them show up just once. The top ten clones comprise 0.9% to 0.95% of the sample.

The specimen was peripheral blood, collected on day 0 of AZD1222 vaccination. The V gene is TRBV10-2 and the J gene is TRBJ1-5, with no confidently assigned D gene. The sequence derives from an adult in good health. The nucleotide sequence is TGCGCCAGCAGTGAGTCGGATAGCAATCAGCCCCAGCATTTT. Translated, this is CASSESDSNQPQHF.